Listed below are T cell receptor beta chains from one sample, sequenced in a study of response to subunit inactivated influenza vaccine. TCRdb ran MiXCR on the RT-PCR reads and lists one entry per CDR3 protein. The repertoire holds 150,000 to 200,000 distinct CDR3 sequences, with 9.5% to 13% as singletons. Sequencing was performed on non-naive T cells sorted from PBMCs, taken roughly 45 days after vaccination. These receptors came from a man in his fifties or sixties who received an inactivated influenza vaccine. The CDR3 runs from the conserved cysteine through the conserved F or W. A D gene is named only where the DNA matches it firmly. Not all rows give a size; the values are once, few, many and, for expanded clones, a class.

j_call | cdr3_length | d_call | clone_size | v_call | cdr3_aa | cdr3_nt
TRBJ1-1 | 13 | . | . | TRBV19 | CASRLAGNTEAFF | TGTGCCAGTCGCTTGGCCGGGAACACTGAAGCTTTCTTT
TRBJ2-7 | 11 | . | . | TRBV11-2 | CASSSEYEQYF | TGTGCCAGCAGCTCCGAATACGAGCAGTACTTC
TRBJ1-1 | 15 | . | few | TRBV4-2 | CASSQDKDRTFPAFF | TGTGCCAGCAGCCAAGATAAAGACAGAACCTTTCCAGCTTTCTTT
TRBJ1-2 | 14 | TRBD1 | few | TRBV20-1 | CSASRGQDVGRYTF | TGCAGTGCTAGCAGGGGGCAAGATGTTGGGCGGTACACCTTC
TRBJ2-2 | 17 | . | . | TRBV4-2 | CASIQTMRGFRTGELFF | TGTGCCAGCATCCAGACCATGAGAGGGTTTCGCACCGGGGAGCTGTTTTTT
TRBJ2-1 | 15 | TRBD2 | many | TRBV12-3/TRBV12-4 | CASSQGASGINEQFF | TGTGCCAGCAGTCAAGGGGCTAGCGGAATCAATGAGCAGTTCTTC
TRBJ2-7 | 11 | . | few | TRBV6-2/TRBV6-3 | CASSDAGSKYF | TGTGCCAGCAGTGACGCGGGTTCGAAGTACTTC
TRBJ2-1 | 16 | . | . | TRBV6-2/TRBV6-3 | CASTPGRTLSYNEQFF | TGTGCCAGCACCCCGGGACGGACCCTTTCCTACAATGAGCAGTTCTTC
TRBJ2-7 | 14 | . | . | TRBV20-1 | CSASGSGYSYEQYF | TGCAGTGCTTCAGGTAGCGGCTACTCCTACGAGCAGTACTTC
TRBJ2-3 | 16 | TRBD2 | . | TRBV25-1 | CASNFGTSGTTDTQYF | TGTGCCAGCAATTTCGGGACTAGCGGTACCACAGATACGCAGTATTTT
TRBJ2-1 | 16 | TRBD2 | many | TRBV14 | CASSSGLAGAYNEQFF | TGTGCCAGCAGCTCGGGGCTAGCGGGGGCTTACAATGAGCAGTTCTTC
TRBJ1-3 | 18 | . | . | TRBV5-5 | CASSLRGLVWEIGNTIYF | TGTGCCAGCAGCTTGAGAGGGCTTGTTTGGGAAATTGGAAACACCATATATTTT
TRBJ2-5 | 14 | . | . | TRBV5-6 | CASGGFRGSETQYF | TGTGCCAGCGGGGGATTTAGGGGATCTGAGACCCAGTACTTC
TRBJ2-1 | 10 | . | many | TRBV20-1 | CSARKDEQFF | TGCAGTGCAAGAAAGGATGAGCAGTTCTTC
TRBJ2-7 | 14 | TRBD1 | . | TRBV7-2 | CASSYGGTGFEQYF | TGTGCCAGCAGCTATGGGGGGACAGGGTTCGAGCAGTACTTC
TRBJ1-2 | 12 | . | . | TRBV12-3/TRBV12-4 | CASSLRLGGYTF | TGTGCCAGCAGTTTAAGATTAGGTGGCTACACCTTC
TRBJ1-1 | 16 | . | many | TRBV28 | CASSFRSGEGGTEAFF | TGTGCCAGCAGTTTTAGGTCAGGGGAGGGGGGCACTGAAGCTTTCTTT
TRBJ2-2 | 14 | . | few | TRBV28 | CASSFGLVTGELFF | TGTGCCAGCAGTTTCGGGTTGGTCACCGGGGAGCTGTTTTTT
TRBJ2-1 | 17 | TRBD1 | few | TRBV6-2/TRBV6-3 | CASSSAKTGGAYNEQFF | TGTGCCAGCAGCTCCGCCAAAACAGGGGGCGCTTACAATGAGCAGTTCTTC
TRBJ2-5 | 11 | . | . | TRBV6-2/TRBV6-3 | CASSPAETQYF | TGTGCCAGCAGCCCCGCGGAGACCCAGTACTTC
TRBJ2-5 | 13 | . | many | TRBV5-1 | CASSLRLEETQYF | TGCGCCAGCAGCTTAAGGTTGGAAGAGACCCAGTACTTC
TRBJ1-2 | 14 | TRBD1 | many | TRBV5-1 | CASRPGTGDFGYTF | TGCGCCAGCAGGCCCGGGACAGGAGATTTTGGCTACACCTTC
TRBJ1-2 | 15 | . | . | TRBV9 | CASSVVPSRGYGYTF | TGTGCCAGCAGCGTAGTTCCCTCCAGGGGCTATGGCTACACCTTC
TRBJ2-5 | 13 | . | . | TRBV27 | CASSRWDKETQYF | TGTGCCAGCAGTCGGTGGGACAAAGAGACCCAGTACTTC
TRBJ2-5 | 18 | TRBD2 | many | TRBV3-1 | CASSHPGLGKGEQETQYF | TGTGCCAGCAGCCACCCGGGACTAGGGAAAGGAGAACAAGAGACCCAGTACTTC
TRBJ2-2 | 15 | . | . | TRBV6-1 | CASSLMSANTGELFF | TGTGCCAGCAGTCTAATGTCCGCGAACACCGGGGAGCTGTTTTTT
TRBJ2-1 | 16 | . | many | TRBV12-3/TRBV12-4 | CASSLWRGGGSHEQFF | TGTGCCAGCAGTTTATGGCGTGGAGGGGGGTCGCATGAGCAGTTCTTC
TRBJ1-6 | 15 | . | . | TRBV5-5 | CASSQRGGWNSPLHF | TGTGCCAGCAGCCAGCGGGGGGGCTGGAATTCACCCCTCCACTTT
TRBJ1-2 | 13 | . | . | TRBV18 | CASSSTHNYGYTF | TGTGCCAGCTCTTCGACACACAACTATGGCTACACCTTC
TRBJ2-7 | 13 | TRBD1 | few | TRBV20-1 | CSATPGQGYEQYF | TGCAGTGCAACCCCGGGACAGGGCTACGAGCAGTACTTC
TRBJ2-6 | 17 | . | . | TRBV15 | CATSGARDLAGANVLTF | TGTGCCACCAGCGGCGCCAGGGACCTCGCCGGGGCCAACGTCCTGACTTTC
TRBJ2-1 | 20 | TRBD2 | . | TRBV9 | CASSPPPGLAGGSSYNEQFF | TGTGCCAGCAGCCCCCCGCCGGGACTAGCGGGAGGGAGCTCCTACAATGAGCAGTTCTTC
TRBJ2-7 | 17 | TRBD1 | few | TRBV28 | CASSLYIGQGRNYEQYF | TGTGCCAGCAGTTTATACATTGGACAGGGACGCAACTACGAGCAGTACTTC
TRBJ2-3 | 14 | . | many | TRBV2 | CASSLQPITDTQYF | TGTGCCAGCAGTTTACAGCCTATCACAGATACGCAGTATTTT
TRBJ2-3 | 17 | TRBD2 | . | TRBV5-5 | CASRLGLAGPLTDTQYF | TGTGCCAGCAGACTTGGACTAGCGGGGCCACTCACAGATACGCAGTATTTT
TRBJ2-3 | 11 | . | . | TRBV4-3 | CASSQEDTQYF | TGCGCCAGCAGCCAAGAAGATACGCAGTATTTT
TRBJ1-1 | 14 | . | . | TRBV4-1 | CASTRGRTNTEAFF | TGCGCCAGCACACGAGGCAGGACCAACACTGAAGCTTTCTTT
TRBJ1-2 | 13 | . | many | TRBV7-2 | CASSYPGDYGYTF | TGTGCCAGCAGCTACCCGGGGGACTATGGCTACACCTTC
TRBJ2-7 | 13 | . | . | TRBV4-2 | CASSPGLACEQYF | TGTGCCAGCAGCCCCGGGCTAGCCTGCGAGCAGTACTTC
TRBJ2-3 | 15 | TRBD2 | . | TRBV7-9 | CASSQRGLAGGEQYF | TGTGCCAGCAGCCAGCGGGGACTAGCGGGGGGGGAGCAGTATTTT
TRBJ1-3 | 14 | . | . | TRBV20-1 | CSASTPMTGNTIYF | TGCAGTGCTAGTACACCCATGACTGGAAACACCATATATTTT
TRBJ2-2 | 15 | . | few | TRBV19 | CATSVGQLNTGELFF | TGTGCCACATCAGTCGGACAATTAAACACCGGGGAGCTGTTTTTT
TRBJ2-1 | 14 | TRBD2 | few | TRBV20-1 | CSASTGLATDEQFF | TGCAGTGCTAGCACGGGACTAGCGACCGATGAGCAGTTCTTC
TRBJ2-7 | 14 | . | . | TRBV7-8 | CASTPPGALYEQYF | TGTGCCAGCACCCCCCCCGGGGCCCTCTACGAGCAGTACTTC
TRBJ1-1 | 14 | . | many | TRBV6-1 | CASSPTVSNTEAFF | TGTGCCAGCAGCCCTACGGTTTCGAACACTGAAGCTTTCTTT
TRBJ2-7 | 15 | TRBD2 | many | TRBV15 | CATSRSGTSSHEQYF | TGTGCCACCAGCAGATCCGGGACTAGCTCCCACGAGCAGTACTTC
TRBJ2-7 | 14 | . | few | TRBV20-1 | CSARPSGVTYEQYF | TGCAGTGCCCGACCCTCAGGCGTTACCTACGAGCAGTACTTC
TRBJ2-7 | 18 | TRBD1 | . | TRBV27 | CASSFQGTGGLITHEQYF | TGTGCCAGCAGTTTCCAGGGGACAGGGGGCTTAATTACCCACGAGCAGTACTTC
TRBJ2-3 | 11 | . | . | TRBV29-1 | CSVATGDTQYF | TGCAGCGTTGCGACGGGAGATACGCAGTATTTT
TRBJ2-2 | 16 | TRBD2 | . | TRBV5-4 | CASNLGLAGVTGELFF | TGTGCCAGCAACTTGGGACTAGCGGGAGTCACCGGGGAGCTGTTTTTT
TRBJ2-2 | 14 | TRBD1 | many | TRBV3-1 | CASSLLQGTGELFF | TGTGCCAGCAGCCTCCTACAGGGGACCGGGGAGCTGTTTTTT